Listed below are T cell receptor beta chains from one sample, sequenced in a study of molecular identifiers for immune sequencing clone quantification. TCRdb recomputed calls from the PCR reads with MiXCR, one row per CDR3 protein. The table has roughly 65,000 distinct CDR3 sequences, around a sixth seen once; the top ten hold 1.4% to 1.5%. Sequencing used naive CD8+ T cells from blood, with Jurkat cell RNA spiked in. These receptors originate from a human donor in good health. Some libraries in this study had Jurkat cell RNA spiked in. Both conserved end residues are part of each CDR3. A D gene is named only where the DNA matches it firmly. The listing skips clone size in some rows; elsewhere it reads once, few, many or a size class.

CDR3 length	V gene	J gene	clone size	D gene	CDR3 DNA	CDR3 protein
14	TRBV19	TRBJ1-1	many	TRBD1	TGTGCCAGTAGTATAAAGGGGGCCGTCACTGAAGCTTTCTTT	CASSIKGAVTEAFF
14	TRBV7-2	TRBJ2-7	-	-	TGTGCCAGCAGCTTAGGGGTTTGGGGCTACGAGCGGTACTTC	CASSLGVWGYERYF
15	TRBV5-6	TRBJ2-2	many	-	TGTGCCAGCAGCTTGGACCCAGCGAACACCGGGGAGCTGTTTTTT	CASSLDPANTGELFF
13	TRBV5-3	TRBJ2-3	few	TRBD1	TGTGCCAGCAGCGACGACAGGGGGCATACGCAGTATTTT	CASSDDRGHTQYF
15	TRBV27	TRBJ2-7	few	-	TGTGCCGGCAGTCCGCTAGGTTACGGCTCCTACGAGCAGTACTTC	CAGSPLGYGSYEQYF
18	TRBV6-1	TRBJ2-3	many	TRBD2	TGTGCCAGCAGTGGAAAGGGACTAGCGGGAGAGGGCACAGATACGCAGTATTTT	CASSGKGLAGEGTDTQYF
14	TRBV29-1	TRBJ2-7	many	-	TGCAGCGTTGATGGGGGAAGGAACCCCTACGAGCAGTACTTC	CSVDGGRNPYEQYF
14	TRBV30	TRBJ1-1	many	TRBD1	TGTGCCTGGAGTGGGCAGGGGGCAGGGACTGAAGCTTTCTTT	CAWSGQGAGTEAFF
15	TRBV5-6	TRBJ2-7	-	-	TGTGCCAGCAGCCCTCAAGGTGATTCCTTTTACGAGCAGTACTTC	CASSPQGDSFYEQYF
14	TRBV11-3	TRBJ2-3	many	-	TGTGCCAGCAGCTTAGGGTCAGGGAGGGATACGCAGTATTTT	CASSLGSGRDTQYF
16	TRBV7-9	TRBJ1-4	few	-	TGTGCCAGCAGCGACCCACCGGAGGCAACTAATGAAAAACTGTTTTTT	CASSDPPEATNEKLFF
19	TRBV25-1	TRBJ2-2	many	TRBD2	TGTGCCAGCAGTGAATATCGTCTTACTAGCGGACGAATCACCGGGGAGCTGTTTTTT	CASSEYRLTSGRITGELFF
15	TRBV7-7	TRBJ2-3	many	-	TGTGCTAGCAGCCCCTCTAAGCTAAGCACAGATACGCAGTATTTT	CASSPSKLSTDTQYF
19	TRBV12-3/TRBV12-4	TRBJ2-5	few	TRBD2	TGTGCCAGCAGTAGACTAGCGGGAGGGCCGAGATACCCTCGCGAGACCCAGTACTTC	CASSRLAGGPRYPRETQYF
13	TRBV28	TRBJ2-2	many	-	TGTGCCAGCAGCTCAGGGAACACCGGGGAGCTGTTTTTT	CASSSGNTGELFF
18	TRBV20-1	TRBJ2-7	many	TRBD2	TGCAGTGCTAGGGGCCTGACTAGCGGGAGGGCCTCTGTTTACGAGCAGTACTTC	CSARGLTSGRASVYEQYF
14	TRBV9	TRBJ2-7	many	TRBD2	TGTGCCAGCAGCGCAGCGGGAGACGGGTACGAGCAGTACTTC	CASSAAGDGYEQYF
14	TRBV7-2	TRBJ2-1	many	TRBD2	TGTGCCAGCAGCTCTAGCGGGGCCTACAATGAGCAGTTCTTC	CASSSSGAYNEQFF
14	TRBV29-1	TRBJ2-1	-	-	TGCAGCGTTGATCCTGGCGGCTCCTACAATGAGCAGTTCTTC	CSVDPGGSYNEQFF
14	TRBV19	TRBJ2-7	many	TRBD1	TGTGCCAGTAGTATGGCAGGGGGCCTCTACGAGCAGTACTTC	CASSMAGGLYEQYF
13	TRBV7-9	TRBJ1-5	many	-	TGTGCCAGCAGCTCCATCGTTAATCAGCCCCAGCATTTT	CASSSIVNQPQHF
15	TRBV19	TRBJ2-1	few	-	TGTGCCAGTAGTGCCGGGATAAGCTCCTACAATGAGCAGTTCTTC	CASSAGISSYNEQFF
14	TRBV12-3/TRBV12-4	TRBJ2-2	few	-	TGTGCCAGCAGTTTAGGGGGAGGCACCGGGGAGCTGTTTTTT	CASSLGGGTGELFF
12	TRBV10-3	TRBJ1-3	many	-	TGTGCCCTTTTAGGGGACGGAAACACCATATATTTT	CALLGDGNTIYF
14	TRBV27	TRBJ1-2	few	-	TGTGCCAGCAGTTTACAGGGCAACGTAGAAGGCTACACCTTC	CASSLQGNVEGYTF
17	TRBV6-1	TRBJ2-2	many	-	TGTGCCAGCAGCGACCACCCCAGGGGCCCGAACACCGGGGAGCTGTTTTTT	CASSDHPRGPNTGELFF
17	TRBV5-6	TRBJ1-2	many	-	TGTGCCAGCAGCTTGGCCTCCGGTCAGGGGAGTATCTATGGCTACACCTTC	CASSLASGQGSIYGYTF
16	TRBV19	TRBJ1-1	many	TRBD1	TGTGCCAGTAGTATTAGCCCCCGACAGGGGGACACTGAAGCTTTCTTT	CASSISPRQGDTEAFF
19	TRBV4-3	TRBJ2-5	many	-	TGCGCCAGCAGCCAAGATTCTCCGCAGGCTAGCCGCTACCAAGAGACCCAGTACTTC	CASSQDSPQASRYQETQYF
13	TRBV29-1	TRBJ2-1	few	-	TGCAGCGTTTTAGACAGCTCCTACAATGAGCAGTTCTTC	CSVLDSSYNEQFF
14	TRBV6-5	TRBJ1-1	many	-	TGTGCCAGCGGGGCAGGGAATCTGAACACTGAAGCTTTCTTT	CASGAGNLNTEAFF
19	TRBV6-2/TRBV6-3	TRBJ2-3	few	TRBD2	TGTGCCAGCAGTTACTCGACTAGCGGGAGGGCCCTCACGACAGATACGCAGTATTTT	CASSYSTSGRALTTDTQYF
14	TRBV12-3/TRBV12-4	TRBJ2-2	many	-	TGTGCCAGCAGTACCGGGACGAACACCGGGGAGCTGTTTTTT	CASSTGTNTGELFF
14	TRBV30	TRBJ2-1	many	TRBD2	TGTGCCTGGAGGGGACTAGCGGAATTAAATGAGCAGTTCTTC	CAWRGLAELNEQFF
12	TRBV12-3/TRBV12-4	TRBJ2-2	many	-	TGTGCCAGCAGCTCCTTGGCCGGGGAGCTGTTTTTT	CASSSLAGELFF
18	TRBV28	TRBJ2-5	many	TRBD2	TGTGCCAGCAGTGCGGGACTAGCGGGACCCGGAGTCGTTGAGACCCAGTACTTC	CASSAGLAGPGVVETQYF
14	TRBV14	TRBJ2-2	many	-	TGTGCCAGCAGCCCTTGGGGGAGCGTCGGGGAGCTGTTTTTT	CASSPWGSVGELFF
12	TRBV29-1	TRBJ2-7	many	TRBD2	TGCAGCGGACTAGCGGGAGAGGGTGAGCAGTACTTC	CSGLAGEGEQYF
14	TRBV12-3/TRBV12-4	TRBJ2-5	once	TRBD2	TGTGCCAGCAGGGGTCGTGGGCGGGAGGAGACCCAGTACTTC	CASRGRGREETQYF
17	TRBV19	TRBJ2-1	-	TRBD2	TGTGCCAGTAGTATAGGGGCGGCTAGCGGGAGTGACAATGAGCAGTTCTTC	CASSIGAASGSDNEQFF
16	TRBV5-1	TRBJ1-5	many	-	TGCGCCAGCAGCTTGGATTCCGGACAAGGAAGCCAGCCCCAGCATTTT	CASSLDSGQGSQPQHF
15	TRBV9	TRBJ2-2	many	-	TGTGCCAGCAGCTTGGGGGGGGGGCCCGCCGGGGAGCTGTTTTTT	CASSLGGGPAGELFF
14	TRBV20-1	TRBJ2-7	many	-	TGCAGTGCCACTCCGCTTATGAGCTCCTACGAGCAGTACTTC	CSATPLMSSYEQYF
13	TRBV7-6	TRBJ2-1	few	TRBD2	TGTGCCAGCACCCGGGGGGGGAACAATGAGCAGTTCTTC	CASTRGGNNEQFF
16	TRBV2	TRBJ1-5	many	-	TGTGCCAGCAGTCTCCCTAGGCGGCAGGGCAATCAGCCCCAGCATTTT	CASSLPRRQGNQPQHF
16	TRBV25-1	TRBJ1-5	many	TRBD1	TGTGCCAGCAGTGAAGGGGGACAGGGGATTTATGGAGCCCAGCATTTT	CASSEGGQGIYGAQHF